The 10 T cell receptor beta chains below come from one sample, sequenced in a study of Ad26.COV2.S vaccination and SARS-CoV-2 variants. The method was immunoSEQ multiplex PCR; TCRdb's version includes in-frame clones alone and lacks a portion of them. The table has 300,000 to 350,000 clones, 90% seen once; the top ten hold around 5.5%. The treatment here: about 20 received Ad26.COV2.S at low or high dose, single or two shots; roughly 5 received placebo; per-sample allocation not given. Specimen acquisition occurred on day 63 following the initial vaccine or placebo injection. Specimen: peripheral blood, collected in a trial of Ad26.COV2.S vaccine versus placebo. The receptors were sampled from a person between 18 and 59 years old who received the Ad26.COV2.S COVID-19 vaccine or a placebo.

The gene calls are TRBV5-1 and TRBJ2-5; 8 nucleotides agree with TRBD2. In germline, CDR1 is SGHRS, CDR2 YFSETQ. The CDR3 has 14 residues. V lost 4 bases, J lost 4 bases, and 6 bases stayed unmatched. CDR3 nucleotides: TGCGCCAGCAGCAGAGCGGGAGAGGTAGAGACCCAGTACTTC. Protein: CASSRAGEVETQYF. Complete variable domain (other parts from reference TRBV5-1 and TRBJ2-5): KAGVTQTPRYLIKTRGQQVTLSCSPISGHRSVSWYQQTPGQGLQFLFEYFSETQRNKGNFPGRFSGRQFSNSRSEMNVSTLELGDSALYLCASSRAGEVETQYFGPGTRLLVL.

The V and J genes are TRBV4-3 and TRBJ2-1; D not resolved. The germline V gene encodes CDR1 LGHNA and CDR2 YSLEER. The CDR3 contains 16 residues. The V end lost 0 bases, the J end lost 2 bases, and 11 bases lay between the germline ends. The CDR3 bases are TGCGCCAGCAGCCAAGAAATGGGCCAGGCCTACAATGAGCAGTTCTTC. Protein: CASSQEMGQAYNEQFF.

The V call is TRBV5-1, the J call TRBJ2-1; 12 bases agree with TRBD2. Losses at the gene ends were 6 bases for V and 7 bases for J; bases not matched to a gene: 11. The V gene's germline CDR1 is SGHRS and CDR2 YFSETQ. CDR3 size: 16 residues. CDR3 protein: CASTRSSLAGGNEQFF. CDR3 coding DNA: TGCGCCAGCACCCGGTCATCCCTAGCGGGAGGGAATGAGCAGTTCTTC.

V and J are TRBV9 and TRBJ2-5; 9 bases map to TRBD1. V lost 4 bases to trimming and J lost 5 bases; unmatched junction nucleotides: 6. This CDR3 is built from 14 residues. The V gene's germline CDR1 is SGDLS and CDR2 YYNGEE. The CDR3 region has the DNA TGTGCCAGCAGCTTTGGGACAGGGCGGGAGACCCAGTACTTC. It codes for CASSFGTGRETQYF.

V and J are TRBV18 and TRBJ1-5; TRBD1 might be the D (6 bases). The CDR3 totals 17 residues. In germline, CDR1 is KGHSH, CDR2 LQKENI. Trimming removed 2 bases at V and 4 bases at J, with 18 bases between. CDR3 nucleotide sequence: TGTGCCAGCTCACCAGGTCTGGGGGGGCGCGGAAATCAGCCCCAGCATTTT. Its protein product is CASSPGLGGRGNQPQHF.

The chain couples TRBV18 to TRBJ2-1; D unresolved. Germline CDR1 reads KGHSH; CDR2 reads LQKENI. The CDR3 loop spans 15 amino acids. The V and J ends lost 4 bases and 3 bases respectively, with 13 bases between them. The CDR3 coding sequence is TGTGCCAGCTCACTAAAAGTAGGTCTCTACAATGAGCAGTTCTTC. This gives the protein CASSLKVGLYNEQFF.

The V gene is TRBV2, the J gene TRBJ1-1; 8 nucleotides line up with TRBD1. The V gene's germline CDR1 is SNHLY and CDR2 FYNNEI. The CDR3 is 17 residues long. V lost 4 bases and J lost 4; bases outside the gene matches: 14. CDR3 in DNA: TGTGCCAGCAGTGCGTCAGAACAGGGGGACGTGAGCACTGAAGCTTTCTTT. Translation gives CASSASEQGDVSTEAFF. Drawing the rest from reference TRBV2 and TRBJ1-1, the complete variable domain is EPEVTQTPSHQVTQMGQEVILRCVPISNHLYFYWYRQILGQKVEFLVSFYNNEISEKSEIFDDQFSVERPDGSNFTLKIRSTKLEDSAMYFCASSASEQGDVSTEAFFGQGTRLTVV.

The CDR3 sequence: CASSPRGGRSGNSPLHF. The DNA of the CDR3 is TGTGCCAGCAGTCCCCGGGGGGGTAGGTCGGGGAATTCACCCCTCCACTTT. The V call is TRBV6-6, the J call TRBJ1-6; a weak D match, TRBD1 (5 bases). CDR1 and CDR2 from the germline V gene are MNHNY and SVGAGI (reference sequence). The CDR3 runs to 17 residues. Trimming took off 5 bases at V and 7 bases at J, with 21 bases between the two ends.

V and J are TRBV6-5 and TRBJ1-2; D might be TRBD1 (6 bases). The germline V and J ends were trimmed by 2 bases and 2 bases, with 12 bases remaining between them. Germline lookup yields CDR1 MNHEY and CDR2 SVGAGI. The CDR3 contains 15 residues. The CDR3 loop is CASSYLSRGNYGYTF. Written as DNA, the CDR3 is TGTGCCAGCAGTTACCTATCCAGGGGAAACTATGGCTACACCTTC.

The CDR3 DNA follows: TGTGCCAGCAGTGAAGGGTTAGGCTCCTACGAGCAGTACGTC. The encoded protein is CASSEGLGSYEQYV. The chain uses TRBV2 and TRBJ2-7; D is uncertain. CDR3 size: 14 residues. Germline V gene lookup returns CDR1 SNHLY and CDR2 FYNNEI. V lost 1 base and J lost 0, with 7 bases in between.